The 18 T cell receptor beta chains given below trace back to one sample, sequenced in a study of blood T cells in healthy people across ages. Primed by a sample-barcoded 5' primer and a J-beta primer mix, a second PCR proceeded for 7 to 11 cycles. TCRdb passed the 5' RACE reads through MiXCR, listing each CDR3 protein once. The sample lists about 2 million distinct CDR3 sequences; just under 50% were seen once. The specimen sequenced was blood. These receptor sequences come from a woman aged 40 to 49 in good health.

The chain uses TRBV20-1 and TRBJ2-4; TRBD2 might be the D (6 bases). The DNA end is more similar to TRBJ2-7, so the J call may be wrong. CDR3 length: 14 amino acids. Germline CDR1 and CDR2: DFQATT and SNEGSKA (reference sequence). The CDR3 is CSARVPGEIYEQYF. CDR3 coding DNA: TGCAGTGCTAGAGTCCCGGGGGAGATCTACGAGCAGTACTTC.

V and J are TRBV5-1 and TRBJ2-5; 7 bases are shared with TRBD1. The CDR3 sequence is 16 residues long. Per the germline V gene, CDR1 is SGHRS and CDR2 is YFSETQ. Germline trimming cut 4 bases from V and 2 bases from J; bases unmatched to any gene: 11. The CDR3 reads CASSQGTAMPQETQYF. CDR3 bases: TGCGCCAGCAGCCAGGGGACAGCCATGCCTCAAGAGACCCAGTACTTC.

This clonotype was recorded only once. The genes are TRBV12-3 or TRBV12-4 and TRBJ2-2; possibly TRBD1 for D (5 bases). This CDR3 contains 14 residues. Trimming cost V 6 bases and J 4 bases, with 12 bases left between them. CDR3 in amino acids: CASSDSLFTGELFF. CDR3 bases: TGTGCCAGCAGCGACAGCCTCTTCACCGGGGAGCTGTTTTTT.

This clonotype was seen a few times. This sequence joins TRBV5-1 and TRBJ2-3, with no clear D. CDR3 length: 13 amino acids. Deletions cut 1 base from V and 5 bases from J, with 8 bases between. Looked up from germline, CDR1 is SGHRS and CDR2 is YFSETQ. CDR3 nucleotide sequence: TGCGCCAGCAGCTTGAATTTTGGAGATACGCAGTATTTT. It encodes CASSLNFGDTQYF.

This clonotype appeared many times. The rearrangement uses TRBV12-3 or TRBV12-4 and TRBJ2-5; D is ambiguous. V was pared by 5 bases and J by 7 bases, with 8 bases between. This CDR3 is built from 11 residues. CDR3 protein: CASSPEGTQYF. DNA of the CDR3: TGTGCCAGCAGTCCCGAAGGGACCCAGTACTTC.

This sequence joins TRBV7-9 and TRBJ1-2; TRBD1 might be the D (5 bases). This CDR3 region has 13 residues. CDR1 is SEHNR, CDR2 FQNEAQ, per germline (reference sequence). Trimming removed 5 bases from V and 7 bases from J, with 14 bases in between. The CDR3 is CASSQTQAGGYTF. CDR3 DNA sequence: TGTGCCAGCAGCCAGACACAGGCCGGTGGCTACACCTTC.

The rearrangement joins TRBV5-1 to TRBJ2-1; 10 bases are shared with TRBD2. The CDR3 covers 17 residues. Trimming cost V 2 bases and J 7 bases; bases outside gene matches: 12. CDR1 and CDR2 (germline): SGHRS, YFSETQ. The CDR3, as DNA: TGCGCCAGCAGCTTACAACCGGGACTAGCGACGAAGAATGAGCAGTTCTTC. It translates to CASSLQPGLATKNEQFF.

The gene calls are TRBV7-9 and TRBJ1-1; 7 bases line up with TRBD1. The germline CDR1 and CDR2 sequences are SEHNR and FQNEAQ (reference sequence). This CDR3 comprises 15 residues. Losses at the gene ends were 4 bases for V and 1 base for J; bases not matched to a gene: 6. CDR3 residues: CASSSLTGTNTEAFF. In nucleotides, the CDR3 is TGTGCCAGCAGCTCTTTGACAGGGACGAACACTGAAGCTTTCTTT.

This chain connects TRBV4-3 to TRBJ1-1; the D is unclear. Germline CDR1 LGHNA, CDR2 YSLEER. This CDR3 is 13 amino acids long. V was trimmed by 1 base and J by 6 bases, leaving 9 bases between them. CDR3 in amino acids: CASSQVVGSEAFF. The CDR3 DNA follows: TGCGCCAGCAGCCAAGTAGTAGGGTCTGAAGCTTTCTTT.

The chain has TRBV27 and TRBJ2-1; a weak D match, TRBD2 (7 bases). Trimming pared 5 bases from V and 9 bases from J, leaving 26 bases between. The CDR3 consists of 17 residues. Germline CDR1 reads MNHEY; CDR2 reads SMNVEV (reference sequence). The chain's CDR3 is CASSPPNSGGREGEQFF. The CDR3 nucleotides read TGTGCCAGCAGTCCCCCTAATTCGGGGGGCCGTGAAGGTGAGCAGTTCTTC.

This clonotype appeared a few times. The V call is TRBV28, the J call TRBJ2-5; no clear D gene. From germline, CDR1 is MDHEN and CDR2 SYDVKM. V was clipped by 2 bases and J by 1 base, with 20 bases between them. CDR3 length: 18 residues. CDR3 sequence: CASSLRKSDRPRQETQYF. CDR3 coding DNA: TGTGCCAGCAGTTTAAGAAAGTCAGACCGTCCTCGCCAAGAGACCCAGTACTTC.

The gene calls are TRBV6-5 and TRBJ1-6, with 8 bases aligning to TRBD1. Trimming took 6 bases from V and 9 from J; bases not matched to a gene: 7. Germline assignment: CDR1 MNHEY and CDR2 SVGAGI. The CDR3 totals 14 residues. The CDR3 region is CASRENRGGSPLHF. The CDR3 bases are TGTGCCAGCAGGGAAAACAGGGGGGGTTCACCCCTCCACTTT.

V and J are TRBV7-2 and TRBJ1-2; D uncertain. The V end lost 8 bases, the J end lost 7 bases, and 17 bases lay between the germline ends. Per the germline V gene, CDR1 is SGHTA and CDR2 is FQGNSA. The CDR3 loop spans 13 amino acids. The CDR3 DNA sequence: TGTGCCAGCGTGGAGGCAACTACTGGTGGCTACACCTTC. This gives the protein CASVEATTGGYTF.

The V gene is TRBV2, the J gene TRBJ2-5, with 8 bases fitting TRBD1. This CDR3 has 15 amino acids. V lost 6 bases, J lost 1 base, and 7 bases stayed unmatched. Germline V gene sequence: CDR1 SNHLY, CDR2 FYNNEI. CDR3 loop: CASRRGTGRQETQYF. Written as DNA, the CDR3 is TGTGCCAGCAGAAGGGGGACAGGACGCCAAGAGACCCAGTACTTC. The variable domain in full, with the rest retrieved from reference TRBV2 and TRBJ2-5, is EPEVTQTPSHQVTQMGQEVILRCVPISNHLYFYWYRQILGQKVEFLVSFYNNEISEKSEIFDDQFSVERPDGSNFTLKIRSTKLEDSAMYFCASRRGTGRQETQYFGPGTRLLVL.

This clonotype was found a few times. At one boundary the junction diverges from the germline segment, which might be a read error. The V and J genes are TRBV24-1 and TRBJ2-5; D may be TRBD1 (5 bases). Germline CDR1 reads KGHDR; CDR2 reads SFDVKD. This CDR3 contains 16 residues. CDR3 DNA: TGTGCCACCAGCGATTCCCGGGCAGGGAACCAAGAGACCCAGTACTTC. It specifies CATSDSRAGNQETQYF.

V is TRBV20-1 and J is TRBJ2-1; D is perhaps TRBD1 or TRBD2 (5 bases each). The germline V gene encodes CDR1 DFQATT and CDR2 SNEGSKA (reference sequence). The CDR3 loop spans 13 amino acids. CDR3 in DNA: TGCAGGAGGGGTGGCAGAGAGATGAATGAGCAGTTCTTC. It encodes CRRGGREMNEQFF.

Of note for this clonotype: Its ends do not fully match the called genes, so a read error is possible. V and J are TRBV7-2 and TRBJ2-1; TRBD1 matches 8 bases. The CDR3 covers 15 residues. Germline V gene sequence: CDR1 SGHTA, CDR2 FQGNSA. CDR3 amino acids: CASSSTGVSYNGQFF. As DNA, the CDR3 is TGTGCCAGCAGCTCGACAGGGGTCTCCTACAATGGGCAGTTCTTC. The full variable domain, rest sourced from reference TRBV7-2 and TRBJ2-1, is GAGVSQSPSNKVTEKGKDVELRCDPISGHTALYWYRQSLGQGLEFLIYFQGNSAPDKSGLPSDRFSAERTGGSVSTLTIQRTQQEDSAVYLCASSSTGVSYNGQFFGPGTRLTVL.

This clonotype came up a few times. The V gene is TRBV6-5, the J gene TRBJ1-2, with TRBD1 as a possible D gene (6 bases). Germline V gives CDR1 MNHEY, CDR2 SVGAGI. V shed 5 bases and J shed 6 bases, with 13 bases lying between them. The CDR3 consists of 13 residues. CDR3 loop: CASSLQGRDGYTF. CDR3 in DNA: TGTGCCAGCAGTCTACAGGGAAGGGATGGCTACACCTTC.